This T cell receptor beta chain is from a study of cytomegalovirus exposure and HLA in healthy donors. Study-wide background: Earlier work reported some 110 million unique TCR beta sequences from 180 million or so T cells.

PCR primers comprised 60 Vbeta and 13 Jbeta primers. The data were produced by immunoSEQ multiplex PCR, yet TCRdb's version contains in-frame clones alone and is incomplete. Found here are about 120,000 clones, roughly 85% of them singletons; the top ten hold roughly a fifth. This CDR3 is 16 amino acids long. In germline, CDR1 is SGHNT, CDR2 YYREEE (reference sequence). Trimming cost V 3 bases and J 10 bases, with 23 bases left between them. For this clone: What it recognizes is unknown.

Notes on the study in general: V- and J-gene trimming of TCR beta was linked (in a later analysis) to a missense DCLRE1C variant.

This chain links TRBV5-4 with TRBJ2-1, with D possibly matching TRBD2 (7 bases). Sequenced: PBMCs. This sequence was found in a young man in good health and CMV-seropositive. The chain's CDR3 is CASSWGGRASRDEQFF. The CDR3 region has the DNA TGTGCCAGCAGCTGGGGGGGCCGAGCAAGTCGAGACGAGCAGTTCTTC.